These T cell receptor beta chains were read from a single sample in a study of cytomegalovirus exposure and HLA in healthy donors. Profiling relied on immunoSEQ multiplex PCR, and the TCRdb table lists in-frame clones only, not all of them. Recorded for this sample: about 50,000 clones. Sequenced material: PBMCs. The receptors shown here come from a woman in her thirties or forties in good health and CMV-seronegative. Each CDR3 is given with its conserved first and last residue. The D gene is left open where the match is weak.

TRBJ2-2 TRBD1 TRBV5-1 CASGRSGTGGTGELFF TGCGCCAGCGGGAGATCCGGGACAGGGGGCACCGGGGAGCTGTTTTTT
TRBJ1-1 . TRBV30 CAWSRGRENTEAFF TGTGCCTGGAGTAGAGGCAGGGAGAACACTGAAGCTTTCTTT
TRBJ1-4 TRBD1 TRBV27 CASSSRQGGDEKLFF TGTGCCAGCAGTTCGCGACAGGGTGGTGATGAAAAACTGTTTTTT
TRBJ2-7 TRBD2 TRBV5-6 CASSSLAGGSSEQYF TGTGCCAGCAGCTCTTTAGCGGGAGGGTCCTCGGAGCAGTACTTC
TRBJ2-7 TRBD2 TRBV2 CAITLAGEDEQYF TGTGCCATCACACTAGCGGGAGAGGACGAGCAGTACTTC
TRBJ2-5 . TRBV5-1 CASSGRGNQETQYF TGCGCCAGCAGCGGCCGGGGGAACCAAGAGACCCAGTACTTC
TRBJ2-7 . TRBV15 CATSRDRDEQYF TGTGCCACCAGCAGAGATCGGGACGAGCAGTACTTC
TRBJ2-3 TRBD2 TRBV25-1 CASSEYVSGRADTQYF TGTGCCAGCAGTGAATATGTTAGCGGGCGAGCAGATACGCAGTATTTT
TRBJ2-2 . TRBV19 CASSIGNRNTGELFF TGTGCCAGTAGTATCGGGAATAGGAACACCGGGGAGCTGTTTTTT
TRBJ2-7 . TRBV7-9 CASSLAQGVFDEQYF TGTGCCAGCAGCTTAGCGCAAGGGGTCTTTGATGAGCAGTACTTC
TRBJ1-1 TRBD1 TRBV5-1 CASSLVGQGATEAFF TGCGCCAGCAGCTTGGTGGGACAGGGGGCGACTGAAGCTTTCTTT
TRBJ2-1 . TRBV30 CAWSVVGTSDEQFF TGTGCCTGGAGTGTAGTCGGGACAAGCGATGAGCAGTTCTTC
TRBJ2-7 . TRBV28 CASSRRGTRPLYEQYF TGTGCCAGCAGCCGGCGTGGTACTAGGCCCCTCTACGAGCAGTACTTC
TRBJ1-2 TRBD1 TRBV29-1 CSVGGQGNGYTF TGCAGCGTGGGCGGACAGGGCAATGGCTACACCTTC
TRBJ1-2 . TRBV6-6 CASRRREDGYTF TGTGCCAGCAGACGGAGGGAGGATGGCTACACCTTC
TRBJ2-2 TRBD1 TRBV6-6 CASNDRGQGTGELFF TGTGCCAGCAACGACAGGGGGCAAGGAACCGGGGAGCTGTTTTTT
TRBJ2-7 TRBD1 TRBV15 CATSRGTGGYEQYF TGTGCCACCAGCAGAGGCACAGGGGGCTACGAGCAGTACTTC
TRBJ2-7 TRBD2 TRBV7-9 CASREGTSGTYEQYF TGTGCCAGCAGAGAGGGGACTAGCGGCACCTACGAGCAGTACTTC
TRBJ2-7 TRBD1 TRBV27 CASTPGTGESEQYF TGTGCCAGCACTCCCGGGACAGGGGAGAGCGAGCAGTACTTC
TRBJ2-7 TRBD2 TRBV2 CASGAWREDGEQYF TGTGCCAGCGGGGCGTGGCGGGAGGATGGCGAGCAGTACTTC
TRBJ1-1 . TRBV2 CASSEDRVGDEAFF TGTGCCAGCAGTGAAGACAGGGTAGGGGATGAAGCTTTCTTT
TRBJ2-2 . TRBV5-4 CASSLGGPGELFF TGTGCCAGCAGCTTGGGAGGGCCGGGGGAGCTGTTTTTT
TRBJ1-5 . TRBV6-5 CASSTTGNQPQHF TGTGCCAGCAGTACCACAGGGAATCAGCCCCAGCATTTT
TRBJ1-1 . TRBV2 CASSLNTEAFF TGTGCCAGCAGCCTAAACACTGAAGCTTTCTTT
TRBJ1-1 TRBD1 TRBV7-9 CASSLGQGYTEAFF TGTGCCAGCAGCTTAGGACAGGGGTACACTGAAGCTTTCTTT
TRBJ2-7 TRBD2 TRBV7-8 CASSSREGADEQYF TGTGCCAGCAGTTCACGGGAGGGTGCCGACGAGCAGTACTTC
TRBJ2-7 . TRBV7-9 CASSLEGGPREQYF TGTGCCAGCAGCTTGGAGGGGGGGCCCAGGGAGCAGTACTTC
TRBJ2-2 TRBD1 TRBV28 CASSLPGTANTGELFF TGTGCCAGCAGTTTACCCGGGACAGCCAACACCGGGGAGCTGTTTTTT
TRBJ1-1 TRBD1 TRBV7-2 CASSPGTVTRAFF TGTGCCAGCAGCCCCGGGACAGTGACCAGGGCTTTCTTT
TRBJ1-2 . TRBV4-1 CASSTRRKTEGNGYTF TGCGCCAGCAGCACGCGCAGGAAGACCGAGGGTAATGGCTACACCTTC
TRBJ2-7 . TRBV10-3 CAISDTSLGSYEQYF TGTGCCATCAGTGACACTAGCCTCGGGAGCTACGAGCAGTACTTC
TRBJ2-1 . TRBV4-1 CASSQGGRLSYNEQFF TGCGCCAGCAGCCAAGGGGGCCGGCTTTCCTACAATGAGCAGTTCTTC
TRBJ2-7 . TRBV27 CASSLFRNYEQYF TGTGCCAGCAGTTTATTCAGGAACTACGAGCAGTACTTC
TRBJ2-3 TRBD2 TRBV5-6 CASSSSGRDTQYF TGTGCCAGCAGCTCGAGCGGGAGGGATACGCAGTATTTT
TRBJ2-5 TRBD1 TRBV6-6 CASSRLDRGHWETQYF TGTGCCAGCAGCCGCCTCGACAGGGGGCATTGGGAGACCCAGTACTTC
TRBJ2-2 . TRBV9 CASSVGTAPFPGELFF TGTGCCAGCAGCGTAGGGACAGCACCTTTTCCCGGGGAGCTGTTTTTT